A single sample is the source of the 3 T cell receptor beta chains below, sequenced in a study of blood T cell repertoires in COVID-19. Only in-frame clones appear in the TCRdb table, and some are missing; sequencing was by immunoSEQ multiplex PCR. The sample holds about 340,000 clones, around four fifths seen once. Material for sequencing was peripheral blood. These receptor sequences come from a man aged 25-40 years with active or convalescent COVID-19.

The gene calls are TRBV5-6 and TRBJ1-1, with D uncertain. CDR1 and CDR2 (germline): SGHDT, YYEEEE. There are 14 residues in the CDR3. Trimming left V 4 bases short and J 5 bases short, with 15 bases between. CDR3: CASSPPHSGTEAFF. The CDR3, as DNA: TGTGCCAGCAGCCCCCCTCACAGCGGGACTGAAGCTTTCTTT.

The J gene is TRBJ2-2, the V gene TRBV14, with D possibly TRBD2 on 6 matching bases. The CDR3 spans 13 residues. V was cut by 4 bases and J by 5 bases, with 8 bases left in between. In germline, CDR1 is SGHDN, CDR2 FVKESK. CDR3 bases: TGTGCCAGCAGCCGACTAGTAACCGGGGAGCTGTTTTTT. It is translated as CASSRLVTGELFF.

This clone turned up a few times. The J gene is TRBJ2-1, the V gene TRBV5-1; 7 bases line up with TRBD1. The CDR3 totals 15 residues. Looked up from germline, CDR1 is SGHRS and CDR2 is YFSETQ. The V segment lost 4 bases and the J segment 3 bases; nucleotides outside the gene matches: 7. CDR3 bases: TGCGCCAGCAGCCGGACAGGAGAAGGCTACAATGAGCAGTTCTTC. It yields the protein CASSRTGEGYNEQFF.